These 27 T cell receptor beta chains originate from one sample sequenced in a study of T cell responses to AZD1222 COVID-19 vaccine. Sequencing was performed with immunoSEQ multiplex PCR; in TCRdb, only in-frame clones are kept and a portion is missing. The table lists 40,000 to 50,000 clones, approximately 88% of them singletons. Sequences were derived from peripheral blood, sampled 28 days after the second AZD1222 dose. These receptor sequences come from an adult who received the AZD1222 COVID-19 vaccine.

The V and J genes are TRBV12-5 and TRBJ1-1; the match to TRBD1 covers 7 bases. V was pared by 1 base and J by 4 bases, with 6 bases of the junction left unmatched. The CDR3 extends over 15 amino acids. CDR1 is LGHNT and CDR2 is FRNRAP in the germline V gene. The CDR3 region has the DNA TGTGCTAGTGGTTTGGAAGGGGGCGCAAGCACTGAAGCTTTCTTT. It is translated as CASGLEGGASTEAFF.

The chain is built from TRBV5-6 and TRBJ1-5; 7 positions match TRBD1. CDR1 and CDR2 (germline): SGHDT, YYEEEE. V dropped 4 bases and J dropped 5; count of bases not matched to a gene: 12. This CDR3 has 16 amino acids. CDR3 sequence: CASSGYRDSGDQPQHF. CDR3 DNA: TGTGCCAGCAGCGGCTACCGGGACAGCGGAGATCAGCCCCAGCATTTT.

CDR3 sequence reads: CASSARTGGTDTQYF. Written as DNA, the CDR3 is TGTGCCAGCAGTGCCAGGACAGGGGGCACAGATACGCAGTATTTT. The chain carries TRBV6-6 and TRBJ2-3; 9 nucleotides agree with TRBD1. The CDR3 extends over 15 amino acids. V lost 5 bases and J lost 1; bases outside the gene matches: 4. CDR1 is MNHNY and CDR2 is SVGAGI in the germline V gene (reference sequence).

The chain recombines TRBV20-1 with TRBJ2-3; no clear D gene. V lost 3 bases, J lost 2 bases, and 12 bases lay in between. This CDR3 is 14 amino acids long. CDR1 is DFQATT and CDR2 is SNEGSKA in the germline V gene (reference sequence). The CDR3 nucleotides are TGCAGTGCTAGTTTTTCTAGATCCACAGATACGCAGTATTTT. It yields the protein CSASFSRSTDTQYF.

CDR3 in amino acids: CASLKEAQGLYGYTF. Written as DNA, the CDR3 is TGTGCCAGCCTAAAGGAGGCACAGGGTCTCTATGGCTACACCTTC. This chain uses TRBV6-5 with TRBJ1-2; maybe TRBD1 (6 bases). V lost 8 bases to trimming and J lost 4 bases, with 20 bases between them. The germline gives CDR1 MNHEY, CDR2 SVGAGI. There are 15 residues in the CDR3.

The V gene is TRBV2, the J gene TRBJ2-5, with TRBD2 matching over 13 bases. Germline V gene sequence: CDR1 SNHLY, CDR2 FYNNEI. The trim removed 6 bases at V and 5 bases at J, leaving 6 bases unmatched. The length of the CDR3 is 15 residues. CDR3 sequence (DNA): TGTGCCAGCAGGGCCGGGACTAGCGGGGTTGAGACCCAGTACTTC. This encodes CASRAGTSGVETQYF.

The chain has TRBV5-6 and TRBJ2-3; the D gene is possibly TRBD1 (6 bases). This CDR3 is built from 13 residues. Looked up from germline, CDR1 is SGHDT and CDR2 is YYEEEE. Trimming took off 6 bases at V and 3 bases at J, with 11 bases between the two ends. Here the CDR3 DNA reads TGTGCCAGCATCGGACAGTTTACAGATACGCAGTATTTT. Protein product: CASIGQFTDTQYF. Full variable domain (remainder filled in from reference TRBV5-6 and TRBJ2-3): DAGVTQSPTHLIKTRGQQVTLRCSPKSGHDTVSWYQQALGQGPQFIFQYYEEEERQRGNFPDRFSGHQFPNYSSELNVNALLLGDSALYLCASIGQFTDTQYFGPGTRLTVL.

This CDR3 is CASGPTGNMNTEAFF. The DNA of the CDR3 is TGCGCCAGCGGACCCACAGGGAACATGAACACTGAAGCTTTCTTT. The chain uses TRBV5-1 and TRBJ1-1; tentative D call: TRBD1 (6 bases). The CDR3 covers 15 residues. In germline, CDR1 is SGHRS, CDR2 YFSETQ. Between the trimmed V and J ends, which lost 7 bases and 0 bases, there was a span of 16 bases.

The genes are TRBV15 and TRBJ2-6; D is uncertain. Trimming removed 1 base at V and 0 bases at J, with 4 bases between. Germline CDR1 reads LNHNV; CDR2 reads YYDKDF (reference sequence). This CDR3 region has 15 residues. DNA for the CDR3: TGTGCCACCAGCAGAGTCCTCTCTGGGGCCAACGTCCTGACTTTC. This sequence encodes CATSRVLSGANVLTF.

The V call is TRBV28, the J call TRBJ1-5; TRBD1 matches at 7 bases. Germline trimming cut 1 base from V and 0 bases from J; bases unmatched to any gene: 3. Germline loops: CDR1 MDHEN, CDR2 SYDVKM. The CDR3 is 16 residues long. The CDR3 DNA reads TGTGCCAGCAGTTTATTAACAGGGGATAGCAATCAGCCCCAGCATTTT. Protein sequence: CASSLLTGDSNQPQHF. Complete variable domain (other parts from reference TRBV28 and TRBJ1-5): DVKVTQSSRYLVKRTGEKVFLECVQDMDHENMFWYRQDPGLGLRLIYFSYDVKMKEKGDIPEGYSVSREKKERFSLILESASTNQTSMYLCASSLLTGDSNQPQHFGDGTRLSIL.

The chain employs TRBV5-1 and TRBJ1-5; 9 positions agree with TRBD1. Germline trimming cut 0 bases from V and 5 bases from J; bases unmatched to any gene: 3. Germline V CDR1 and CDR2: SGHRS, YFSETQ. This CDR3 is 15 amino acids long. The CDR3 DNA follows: TGCGCCAGCAGCTTGGGGGGACAGGGCTATCAGCCCCAGCATTTT. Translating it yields CASSLGGQGYQPQHF.

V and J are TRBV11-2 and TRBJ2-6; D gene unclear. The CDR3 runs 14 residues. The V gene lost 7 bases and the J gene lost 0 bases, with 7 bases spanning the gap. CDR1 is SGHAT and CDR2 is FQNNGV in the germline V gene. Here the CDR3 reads CASTHRSGANVLTF. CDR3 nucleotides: TGTGCCAGCACCCACCGCTCTGGGGCCAACGTCCTGACTTTC.

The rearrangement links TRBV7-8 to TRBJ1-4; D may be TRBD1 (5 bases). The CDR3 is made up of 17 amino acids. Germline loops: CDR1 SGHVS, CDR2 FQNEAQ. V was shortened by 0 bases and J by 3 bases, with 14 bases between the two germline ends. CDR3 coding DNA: TGTGCCAGCAGCTTAGCTGCCAGGGAAGTATCTAATGAAAAACTGTTTTTT. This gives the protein CASSLAAREVSNEKLFF.

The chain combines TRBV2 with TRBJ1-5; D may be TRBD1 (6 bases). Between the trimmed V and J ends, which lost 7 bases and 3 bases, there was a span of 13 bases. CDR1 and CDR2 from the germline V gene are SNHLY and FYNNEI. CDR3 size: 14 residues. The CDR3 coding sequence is TGTGCCAGCATGTTAGGGGGTCCCAATCAGCCCCAGCATTTT. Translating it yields CASMLGGPNQPQHF.

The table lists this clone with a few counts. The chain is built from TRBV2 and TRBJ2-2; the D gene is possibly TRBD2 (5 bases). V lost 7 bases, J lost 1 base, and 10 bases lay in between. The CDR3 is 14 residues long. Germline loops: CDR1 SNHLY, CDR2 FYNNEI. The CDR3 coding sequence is TGTGCCAGCACCGGGAAGGGGAACACCGGGGAGCTGTTTTTT. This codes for CASTGKGNTGELFF.

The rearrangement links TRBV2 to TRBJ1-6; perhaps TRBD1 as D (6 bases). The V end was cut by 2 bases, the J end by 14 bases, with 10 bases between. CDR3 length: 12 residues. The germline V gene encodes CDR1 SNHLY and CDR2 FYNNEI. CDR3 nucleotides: TGTGCCAGCAGTGAATACGGGGGCACCCTCCACTTT. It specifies CASSEYGGTLHF.

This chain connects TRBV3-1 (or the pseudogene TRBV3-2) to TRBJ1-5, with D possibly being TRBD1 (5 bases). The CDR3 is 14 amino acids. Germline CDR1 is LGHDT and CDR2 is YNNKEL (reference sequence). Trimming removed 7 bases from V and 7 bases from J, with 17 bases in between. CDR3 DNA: TGTGCCAGCACCGCGACTACAGGCGGGCAGCCCCAGCATTTT. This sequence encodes CASTATTGGQPQHF.

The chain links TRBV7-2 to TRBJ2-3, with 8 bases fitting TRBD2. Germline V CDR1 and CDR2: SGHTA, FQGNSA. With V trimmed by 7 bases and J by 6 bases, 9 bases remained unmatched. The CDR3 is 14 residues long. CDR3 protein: CASKSSGRRDTQYF. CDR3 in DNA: TGTGCCAGCAAATCTAGCGGGCGGAGGGATACGCAGTATTTT.

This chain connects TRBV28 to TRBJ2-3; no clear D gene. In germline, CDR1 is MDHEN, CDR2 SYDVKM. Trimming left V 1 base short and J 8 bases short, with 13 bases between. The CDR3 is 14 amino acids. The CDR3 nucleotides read TGTGCCAGCAGTTTATCCCACCGCGGCGGTACGCAGTATTTT. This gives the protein CASSLSHRGGTQYF.

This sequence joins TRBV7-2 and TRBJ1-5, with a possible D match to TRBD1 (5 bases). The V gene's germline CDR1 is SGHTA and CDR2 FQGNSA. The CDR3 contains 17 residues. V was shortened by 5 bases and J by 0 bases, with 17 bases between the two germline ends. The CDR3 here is CASSPREGSYSNQPQHF. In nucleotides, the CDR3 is TGTGCCAGCAGCCCCCGGGAGGGGAGTTATAGCAATCAGCCCCAGCATTTT.

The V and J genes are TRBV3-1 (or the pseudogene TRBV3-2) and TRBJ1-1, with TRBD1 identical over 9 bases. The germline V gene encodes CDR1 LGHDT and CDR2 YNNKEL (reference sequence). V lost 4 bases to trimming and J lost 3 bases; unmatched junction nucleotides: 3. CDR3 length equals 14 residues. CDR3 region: CASSPTGGYTEAFF. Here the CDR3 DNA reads TGTGCCAGCAGCCCTACAGGGGGCTACACTGAAGCTTTCTTT.

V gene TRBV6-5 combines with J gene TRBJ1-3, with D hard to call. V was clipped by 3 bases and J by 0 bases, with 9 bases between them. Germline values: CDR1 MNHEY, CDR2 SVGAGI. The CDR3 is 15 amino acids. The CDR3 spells CASSYEANSGNTIYF. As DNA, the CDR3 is TGTGCCAGCAGTTATGAGGCCAACTCTGGAAACACCATATATTTT.

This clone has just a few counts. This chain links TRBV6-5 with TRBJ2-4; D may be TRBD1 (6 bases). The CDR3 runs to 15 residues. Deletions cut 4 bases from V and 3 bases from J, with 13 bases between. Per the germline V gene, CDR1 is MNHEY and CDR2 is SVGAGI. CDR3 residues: CASSWVGHNKNIQYF. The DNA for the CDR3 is TGTGCCAGCAGTTGGGTGGGACACAACAAAAACATTCAGTACTTC.

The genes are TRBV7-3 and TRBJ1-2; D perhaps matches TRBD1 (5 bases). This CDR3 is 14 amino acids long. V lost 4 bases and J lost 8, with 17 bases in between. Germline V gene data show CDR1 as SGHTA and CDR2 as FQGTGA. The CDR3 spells CASSSETYGGGYTF. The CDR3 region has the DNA TGTGCCAGCAGCTCCGAGACCTACGGGGGAGGCTACACCTTC.

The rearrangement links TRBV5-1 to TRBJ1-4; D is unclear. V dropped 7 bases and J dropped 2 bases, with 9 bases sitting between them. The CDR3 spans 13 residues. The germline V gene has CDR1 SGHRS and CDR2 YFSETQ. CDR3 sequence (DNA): TGCGCCAGCGCGCTTGGCACTAATGAAAAACTGTTTTTT. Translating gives CASALGTNEKLFF.

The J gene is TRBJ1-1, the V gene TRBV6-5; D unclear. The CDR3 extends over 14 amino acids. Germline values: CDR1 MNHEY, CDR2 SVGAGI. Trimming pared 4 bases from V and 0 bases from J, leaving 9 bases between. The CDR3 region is CASSFSALNTEAFF. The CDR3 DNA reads TGTGCCAGCAGTTTTTCGGCCCTGAACACTGAAGCTTTCTTT.

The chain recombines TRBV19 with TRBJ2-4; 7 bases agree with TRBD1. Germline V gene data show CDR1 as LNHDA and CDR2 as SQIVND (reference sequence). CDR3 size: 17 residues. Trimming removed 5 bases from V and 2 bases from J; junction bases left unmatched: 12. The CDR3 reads CASSSLDRVGTKNIQYF. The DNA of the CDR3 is TGTGCCAGTAGTTCGCTAGACAGGGTCGGGACCAAAAACATTCAGTACTTC.